This paragraph reports one T cell receptor (beta chain). The specificity of this receptor is unknown. Per-base quality was not reported, and no clone a single base away is much larger than it. The immunoSEQ Assay was used to sequence TCRbeta CDR3 regions. After extraction, genomic DNA underwent amplification by bias-controlled multiplex PCR, followed by high-throughput sequencing. The paper's processing steps were these. To quantify the absolute abundance of each unique TCRbeta CDR3 region, sequences were collapsed and filtered. T cell fraction was estimated by normalization of TCRbeta template counts to usable DNA, with usable DNA being measured through amplification of reference genes present in all nucleated cells. Repertoire TCRs were annotated as SARS-CoV-2-specific when V gene, CDR3 amino acid sequence and J gene were exactly matched to a known reactive TCR set. The reference SARS-CoV-2 TCR set was obtained from MIRA and was filtered for enrichment in COVID-19-positive ImmuneCODE repertoires, whereby public or cross-reactive TCRs were removed. Using the MIRA antigens, annotated TCRs were further analysed by specific ORF or by position within an ORF. Breadth was defined as annotated unique rearrangements over total unique productive rearrangements; depth was the summed frequency of those rearrangements. Two-sided Wilcoxon rank-sum tests were applied when comparing TCR breadth between groups. Held by TCRdb, this immuneACCESS table contains in-frame sequences only and omits some clones. Under half of the omission traces to an unresolved V gene where checked; the cause of the rest is unknown. V and J calls and clone size come straight from that table; D and trimming were deduced from the DNA. In all, the sample holds around 400,000 clones, and 83% of those were seen once. The leading ten clones occupy 7.4% of the sample.

Sample treatment or condition, as interpreted from the label and publication: roughly 18 received Ad26.COV2.S at low or high dose, single or two shots; 5 received placebo; per-sample allocation not given. For vaccine and placebo recipients, repertoires were sequenced using samples collected on day 63 after the first injection. Between 29 July and 7 August 2020, Cohort 1b enrolled fewer than 30 adults aged 18-55 years at one site in Boston, USA. Ad26.COV2.S consisted of a replication-incompetent adenovirus type 26 vector by which a prefusion-stabilized SARS-CoV-2 spike protein from the original Wuhan strain was expressed. V and J are truncated by 2 bases and 2 bases respectively, leaving an intervening sequence of 10 bases. For CDR1 and CDR2, the germline V gene lists SGHTA and FQGNSA. From the cysteine through the phenylalanine, the CDR3 covers 14 amino acids. Of the read, only the CDR3 DNA is kept; its 42 bases are in frame from base 1.

This sample was taken from a study of Ad26.COV2.S vaccination and SARS-CoV-2 variants (dated by TCRdb to about 2021). Notes on the research overall: Donors in the vaccine arm were drawn from COV1001, a multicentre, randomized, double-blind, placebo-controlled phase I-IIa trial testing Ad26.COV2.S in healthy adults. Blinding of investigators to trial group allocation was maintained during experiments and outcome assessment. Trial participants were randomized into five groups of five: low-dose or high-dose Ad26.COV2.S given once or twice, or placebo on both occasions. The TCR-sequenced set comprised approximately 32 samples: about 19 Ad26.COV2.S vaccine recipients, 5 placebo recipients and 8 SARS-CoV-2 convalescent individuals. Sequencing of the TCRbeta repertoire served to evaluate the specificity and breadth of SARS-CoV-2-reactive T cell receptors following Ad26.COV2.S vaccination. Ad26.COV2.S was administered intramuscularly at a dose of 5x10^10 or 1x10^11 viral particles, either as one shot or as two shots given 56 days apart.

Paper-wide results and their limitations: After vaccination, spike-specific CD8+ and CD4+ T cell responses were reported to show substantial breadth. According to the authors, total T cell responses may have been underestimated by the TCR breadth and depth analyses. Compared with placebo recipients, Ad26.COV2.S recipients showed higher spike-specific TCR breadth (P = 0.0014). The study lacked the statistical power to compare responses across vaccine doses or regimens. Non-spike TCR breadth was comparable between vaccine and placebo recipients, consistent with the vaccine containing only spike.

This material consisted of peripheral blood, taken in a trial of Ad26.COV2.S vaccine versus placebo. The sequence joins TRBV7-2 to TRBJ2-7; the D gene identity is not certain. This clonotype was sampled from a person aged 18-65 years who received the Ad26.COV2.S COVID-19 vaccine or a placebo. The CDR3: CASSLMGGTYEQYF. Read as DNA, the sequence is TGTGCCAGCAGCTTAATGGGTGGGACCTACGAGCAGTACTTC. Beyond the CDR3, the reference TRBV7-2 and TRBJ2-7 genes provide the residues; the full variable domain reads: GAGVSQSPSNKVTEKGKDVELRCDPISGHTALYWYRQSLGQGLEFLIYFQGNSAPDKSGLPSDRFSAERTGGSVSTLTIQRTQQEDSAVYLCASSLMGGTYEQYFGPGTRLTVT.